Given below is one TCR beta chain in context. Its antigen is as yet unknown. The data belong to a study of shared clonotypes between healthy human individuals. Overall study results and limits: A reduction in generation probabilities was seen for non-shared clonotypes relative to those shared by all four donors. Sharing across a handful of donors was seen in 4% to 6.5% of naive CD4 clonotypes.

The method was immunoSEQ multiplex PCR; TCRdb's version includes in-frame clones alone and lacks a portion of them. The data show 2.3 million or so clones, approximately 93% seen once. J gave up 9 bases and V 4 bases, and 3 bases lay outside the gene matches. Germline CDR1 reads SGHAT; CDR2 reads FQNNGV. The CDR3 is 12 residues long. The receptor comes from a man between 18 and 29 years old in good health. Some clones in this sample may be carry-over from other donors' samples. The rearrangement uses TRBV11-2 and TRBJ2-1; 7 nucleotides match TRBD2. The sequenced sample consisted of naive CD4+ T cells from PBMCs. The subset is: CD45RA+ positively selected. The CDR3 spells CASSSSGFEQFF. CDR3 in DNA: TGTGCCAGCAGCTCTAGCGGCTTTGAGCAGTTCTTC.